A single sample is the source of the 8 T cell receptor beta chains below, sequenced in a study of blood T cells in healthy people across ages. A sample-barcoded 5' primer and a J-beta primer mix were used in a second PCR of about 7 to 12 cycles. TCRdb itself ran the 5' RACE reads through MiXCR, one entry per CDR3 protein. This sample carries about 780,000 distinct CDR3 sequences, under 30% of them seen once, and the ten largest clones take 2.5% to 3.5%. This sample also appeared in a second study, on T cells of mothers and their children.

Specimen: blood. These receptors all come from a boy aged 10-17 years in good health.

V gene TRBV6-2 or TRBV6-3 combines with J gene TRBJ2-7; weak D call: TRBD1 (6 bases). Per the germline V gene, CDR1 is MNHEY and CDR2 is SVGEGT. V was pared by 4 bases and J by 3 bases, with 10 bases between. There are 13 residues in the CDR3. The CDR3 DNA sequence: TGTGCCAGCAGTTCGGACAGACTCTACGAGCAGTACTTC. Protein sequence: CASSSDRLYEQYF.

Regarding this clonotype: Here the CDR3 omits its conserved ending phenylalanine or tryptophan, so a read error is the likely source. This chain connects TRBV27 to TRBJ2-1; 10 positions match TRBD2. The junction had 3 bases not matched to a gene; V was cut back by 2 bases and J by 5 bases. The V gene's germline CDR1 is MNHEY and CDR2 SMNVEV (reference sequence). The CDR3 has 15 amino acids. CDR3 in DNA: TGTGCCAGCAGTTTAACAGCGGGGGGGGACAATGAGCAGTTCCTC. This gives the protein CASSLTAGGDNEQFL.

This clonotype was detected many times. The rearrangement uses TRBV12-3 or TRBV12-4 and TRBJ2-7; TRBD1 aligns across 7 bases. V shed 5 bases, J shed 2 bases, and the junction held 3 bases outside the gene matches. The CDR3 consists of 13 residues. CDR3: CASSHGTAYEQYF. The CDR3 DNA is TGTGCCAGCAGTCATGGGACAGCCTACGAGCAGTACTTC.

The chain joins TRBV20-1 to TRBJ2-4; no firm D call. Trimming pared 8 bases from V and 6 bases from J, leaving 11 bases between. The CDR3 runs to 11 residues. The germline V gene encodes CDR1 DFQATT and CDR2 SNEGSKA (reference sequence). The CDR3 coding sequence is TGCAGTCCACGGACGGGAAACATTCAGTACTTC. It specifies CSPRTGNIQYF.

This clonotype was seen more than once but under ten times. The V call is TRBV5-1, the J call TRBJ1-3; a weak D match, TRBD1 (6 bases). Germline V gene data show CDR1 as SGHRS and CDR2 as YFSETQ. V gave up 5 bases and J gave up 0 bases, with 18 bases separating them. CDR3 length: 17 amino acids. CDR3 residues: CASRMVGGVFSGNTIYF. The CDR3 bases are TGCGCCAGCAGGATGGTAGGGGGGGTCTTCTCTGGAAACACCATATATTTT.

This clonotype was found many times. CDR3 nucleotide sequence: TGTGCCAGCCAACTTGCAACTAATGAAAAACTGTTTTTT. It yields the protein CASQLATNEKLFF. This chain connects TRBV12-3 or TRBV12-4 to TRBJ1-4; D is uncertain. The germline V and J ends were trimmed by 8 bases and 0 bases, with 7 bases remaining between them. The length of the CDR3 is 13 residues.

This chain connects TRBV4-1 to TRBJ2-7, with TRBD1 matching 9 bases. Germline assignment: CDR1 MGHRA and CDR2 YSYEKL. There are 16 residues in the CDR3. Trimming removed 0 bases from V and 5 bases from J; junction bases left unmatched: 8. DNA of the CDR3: TGCGCCAGCAGCCAAGAGTGGGACAGGGAAGTCGACGAGCAGTACTTC. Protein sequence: CASSQEWDREVDEQYF.

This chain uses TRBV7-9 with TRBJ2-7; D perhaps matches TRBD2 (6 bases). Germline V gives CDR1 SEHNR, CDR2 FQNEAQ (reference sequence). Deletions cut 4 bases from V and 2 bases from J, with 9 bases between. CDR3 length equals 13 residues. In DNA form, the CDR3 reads TGTGCCAGCAGCTCGGGGGATACCTACGAGCAGTACTTC. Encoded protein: CASSSGDTYEQYF.